The rows below give T cell receptor beta chains drawn from one sample of a study of spatial heterogeneity in lung cancer. Each CDR3 protein is one row after TCRdb ran MiXCR on the 5' RACE reads. The sample yields about 40,000 distinct CDR3 sequences, approximately 5.2% seen once. The source was PBMCs, collected at surgery. The receptors derive from a female donor with early-stage non-small cell lung cancer. Both conserved end residues are part of each CDR3. The D gene is left open where the match is weak. Rows give clone size only sometimes, using once, few, many, or a class for an expanded clone.

>many|NA|TRBJ2-7|TRBV5-5
CASSWTPEFSYEQYF
TGTGCCAGCAGCTGGACACCGGAATTCTCCTACGAGCAGTACTTC
>NA|NA|TRBJ1-3|TRBV6-1
CASLLGNTIYF
TGTGCCAGCCTCCTTGGAAACACCATATATTTT
>many|NA|TRBJ1-5|TRBV28
CASSSGRNQPQHF
TGTGCCAGCAGTTCAGGAAGGAATCAGCCCCAGCATTTT
>few|NA|TRBJ1-3|TRBV7-9
CASSPSGAFGNTIYF
TGTGCCAGCAGCCCCTCGGGGGCTTTTGGAAACACCATATATTTT
>many|TRBD1|TRBJ1-2|TRBV4-1
CASSQGGPGGPRSFYGYTF
TGCGCCAGCAGCCAAGGGGGACCAGGGGGCCCACGATCGTTCTATGGCTACACCTTC
>many|TRBD1|TRBJ2-7|TRBV6-2/TRBV6-3
CASSPEARDRDF
TGTGCCAGCAGTCCTGAAGCCCGGGACAGGGACTTC
>many|NA|TRBJ1-4|TRBV7-9
CASSLRDAEKLFF
TGTGCCAGCAGCCTTCGGGATGCTGAAAAACTGTTTTTT
>medium-sized|NA|TRBJ2-5|TRBV19
CASTNSWGETQYF
TGTGCCAGTACCAATTCATGGGGTGAGACCCAGTACTTC
>few|TRBD2|TRBJ2-1|TRBV10-3
CAISEGLAKGLPDEQFF
TGTGCCATCAGTGAAGGACTAGCTAAGGGTTTACCGGATGAGCAGTTCTTC
>many|NA|TRBJ1-2|TRBV3-1
CASSHSINYGYTF
TGTGCCAGCAGCCATTCGATTAACTATGGCTACACCTTC
>many|NA|TRBJ1-1|TRBV9
CASSEEGAEAFF
TGTGCCAGCAGCGAGGAAGGGGCTGAAGCTTTCTTT
>many|NA|TRBJ2-1|TRBV12-3/TRBV12-4
CASSFVRGDNEQFF
TGTGCCAGCAGTTTTGTCCGGGGTGACAATGAGCAGTTCTTC
>many|NA|TRBJ2-2|TRBV29-1
CSVDAGLTGELFF
TGCAGCGTTGATGCCGGGCTCACCGGGGAGCTGTTTTTT
>NA|NA|TRBJ1-2|TRBV19
CASSISRGVYGYTF
TGTGCCAGTAGTATAAGCAGGGGAGTGTATGGCTACACCTTC
>NA|NA|TRBJ1-6|TRBV20-1
CSARVRQGNSPLHF
TGCAGTGCTAGAGTCCGTCAGGGGAATTCACCCCTCCACTTT
>many|NA|TRBJ2-3|TRBV11-2
CASSPEGGPPVGPDTQYF
TGTGCCAGCAGCCCAGAGGGGGGACCCCCGGTCGGGCCAGATACGCAGTATTTT
>few|TRBD1|TRBJ1-1|TRBV18
CASSPPTGYMAEAFF
TGTGCCAGCTCACCTCCGACAGGGTATATGGCTGAAGCTTTCTTT
>NA|NA|TRBJ1-1|TRBV2
CASSDREGAEAFF
TGTGCCAGCAGTGACAGGGAAGGGGCTGAAGCTTTCTTT
>many|NA|TRBJ1-1|TRBV6-2/TRBV6-3
CASSAGRNTEAFF
TGTGCCAGCAGTGCGGGACGGAACACTGAAGCTTTCTTT
>few|NA|TRBJ2-7|TRBV27
CASRQTATYEQYF
TGTGCCAGCAGGCAAACAGCTACCTACGAGCAGTACTTC
>many|NA|TRBJ1-5|TRBV7-3
CASSSSGTPGQPQHF
TGTGCCAGCAGCTCATCGGGGACTCCGGGGCAGCCCCAGCATTTT
>many|TRBD2|TRBJ2-1|TRBV9
CASSVDSGGAGEQFF
TGTGCCAGCAGCGTAGATAGCGGGGGGGCCGGTGAGCAGTTCTTC
>many|NA|TRBJ2-7|TRBV2
CASSEGEQYF
TGTGCCAGCAGTGAGGGGGAGCAGTACTTC
>NA|NA|TRBJ1-1|TRBV2
CASSKGMNTEAFF
TGTGCCAGCAGTAAGGGCATGAACACTGAAGCTTTCTTT
>many|NA|TRBJ2-5|TRBV28
CASSRETQYF
TGTGCCAGCAGCAGAGAGACCCAGTACTTC
>NA|TRBD1|TRBJ1-2|TRBV6-5
CASSYFDRVDGYTF
TGTGCCAGCAGTTACTTTGACAGGGTGGACGGCTACACCTTC
>NA|NA|TRBJ2-2|TRBV6-5
CASGPLQGANTGELFF
TGTGCCAGCGGACCCCTCCAGGGAGCGAACACCGGGGAGCTGTTTTTT
>few|NA|TRBJ2-1|TRBV19
CASSTGQGLAYNEQFF
TGTGCCAGTAGTACCGGACAGGGACTAGCCTACAATGAGCAGTTCTTC
>many|NA|TRBJ2-1|TRBV9
CASSATGYNEQFF
TGTGCCAGCAGCGCCACAGGCTACAATGAGCAGTTCTTC
>NA|TRBD1|TRBJ1-6|TRBV6-1
CASSERGQGANNSPLHF
TGTGCCAGCAGTGAAAGGGGGCAGGGGGCGAATAATTCACCCCTCCACTTT
>many|NA|TRBJ2-1|TRBV12-3/TRBV12-4
CASSWGNYNEQFF
TGTGCCAGCAGTTGGGGAAACTACAATGAGCAGTTCTTC
>NA|NA|TRBJ2-3|TRBV27
CASSFYHLTDTQYF
TGTGCCAGCAGTTTCTACCACCTCACAGATACGCAGTATTTT
>many|TRBD1|TRBJ2-3|TRBV5-1
CASEGGAGTDTQYF
TGCGCCAGCGAAGGGGGCGCTGGCACAGATACGCAGTATTTT
>many|TRBD1|TRBJ2-7|TRBV4-2
CASSQAVPGQGSVDLEQYF
TGTGCCAGCAGCCAAGCCGTCCCGGGACAGGGCTCAGTAGACCTCGAGCAGTACTTC
>NA|TRBD2|TRBJ2-1|TRBV20-1
CSAGKLAGVGEQFF
TGCAGTGCTGGAAAACTAGCGGGGGTTGGTGAGCAGTTCTTC
>many|TRBD2|TRBJ2-1|TRBV5-1
CASTLAGGLSYNEQFF
TGCGCCAGCACTCTAGCGGGGGGGCTCTCCTACAATGAGCAGTTCTTC
>NA|NA|TRBJ2-3|TRBV11-2
CASSPGTRLADTQYF
TGTGCCAGCAGCCCAGGGACCCGACTTGCGGATACGCAGTATTTT
>many|NA|TRBJ2-2|TRBV12-3/TRBV12-4
CASSPRASVLAGELFF
TGTGCCAGCAGTCCCCGGGCTAGCGTACTAGCCGGGGAGCTGTTTTTT
>many|NA|TRBJ2-3|TRBV4-1
CASSQIRGTDTQYF
TGCGCCAGCAGCCAAATAAGAGGCACAGATACGCAGTATTTT
>many|TRBD1|TRBJ1-5|TRBV29-1
CSVADRANSNQPQHF
TGCAGCGTAGCGGACAGGGCAAATAGCAATCAGCCCCAGCATTTT
>many|TRBD2|TRBJ2-1|TRBV28
CASSLSPGLAGGNEQFF
TGTGCCAGCAGTTTGTCTCCGGGACTAGCGGGTGGGAATGAGCAGTTCTTC